This TCR beta chain comes out of a study of cytomegalovirus exposure and HLA in healthy donors. As regards this clone: Antigen specificity is unknown.

PCR used 60 Vbeta primers and 13 Jbeta primers. Sequencing used immunoSEQ multiplex PCR; TCRdb keeps in-frame clones, though not all of them. The repertoire includes about 140,000 clones, about 80% of them detected once, and 2% to 3% sits in the top ten. The CDR3 has 16 residues. Trimming shortened V by 0 bases and J by 1 base, and 13 bases separated the two germline ends. The V gene's germline CDR1 is SGHKS and CDR2 YYEKEE (reference sequence). Study-wide results and limits: Despite most TCR sequences being rare, some public TCRs occurred in many donors.

The study sampled nominally healthy donors, though unrecorded immune exposures were likely. The chain joins TRBV5-5 to TRBJ1-1; D is possibly TRBD1 (5 bases). This receptor was obtained from a woman younger than 35 in good health and CMV-seropositive. Sequenced: PBMCs. Here the CDR3 reads CASSLEAGWENTEAFF. CDR3 coding DNA: TGTGCCAGCAGCTTGGAGGCAGGGTGGGAGAACACTGAAGCTTTCTTT.